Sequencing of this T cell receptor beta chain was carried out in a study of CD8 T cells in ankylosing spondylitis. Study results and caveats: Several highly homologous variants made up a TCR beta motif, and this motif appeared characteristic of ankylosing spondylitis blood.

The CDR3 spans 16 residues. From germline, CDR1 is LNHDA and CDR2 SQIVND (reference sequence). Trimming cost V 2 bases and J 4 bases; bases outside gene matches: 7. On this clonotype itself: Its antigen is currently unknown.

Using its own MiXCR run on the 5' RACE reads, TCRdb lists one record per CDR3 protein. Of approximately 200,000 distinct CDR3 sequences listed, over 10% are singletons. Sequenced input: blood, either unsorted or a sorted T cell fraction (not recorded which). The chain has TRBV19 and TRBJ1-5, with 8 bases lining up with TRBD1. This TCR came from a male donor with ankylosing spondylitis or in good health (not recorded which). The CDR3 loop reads CASSIYQGAGNQPQHF. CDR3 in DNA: TGTGCCAGTAGTATATACCAGGGGGCAGGAAATCAGCCCCAGCATTTT.